The present T cell receptor (beta chain) was sequenced within a study of technical replicates of blood from a few donors. The germline V gene encodes CDR1 LGHNT and CDR2 FRNRAP. The germline V and J ends were trimmed by 3 bases and 5 bases, with 7 bases remaining between them. This CDR3 contains 12 residues. Assay: immunoSEQ multiplex PCR; the TCRdb copy retains only in-frame clones and omits some. The data contain about 76,000 clones, around 94% of them singletons. The sequence came from a human donor in good health. Sequencing used T cells isolated from PBMCs. V and J are TRBV12-5 and TRBJ2-5; maybe TRBD1 (5 bases). The CDR3 sequence is CASGLTGETQYF. CDR3 coding DNA: TGTGCTAGTGGTTTAACAGGCGAGACCCAGTACTTC.